Listed below are T cell receptor beta chains from one sample, sequenced in a study of early T cells in non-severe SARS-CoV-2 infection. Using its own MiXCR run on the 5' RACE reads, TCRdb lists one record per CDR3 protein. The sample yields around 58,000 distinct CDR3 sequences, around 4.6% seen once. Sequenced material: whole blood. Receptors were obtained from an adult who was a healthcare worker with PCR-confirmed SARS-CoV-2 infection or an uninfected control (not recorded which). CDR3s include the opening cysteine and the closing phenylalanine or tryptophan. D genes are given only for firm matches. Clone size reads once, few, many, or a class if the clone is expanded.

v_call	j_call	clone_size	d_call	cdr3_length	cdr3_nt	cdr3_aa
TRBV10-3	TRBJ2-2	many	NA	17	TGTGCCATCAGGGGCCCGGGAACCCGATTCAACACCGGGGAGCTGTTTTTT	CAIRGPGTRFNTGELFF
TRBV5-5	TRBJ2-1	few	NA	15	TGTGCCAGCAGCTTGGGGGCTAGCTCCTACAATGAGCAGTTCTTC	CASSLGASSYNEQFF
TRBV7-9	TRBJ2-1	many	NA	12	TGTGCCAGCAGCTCAGGGAACAATGAGCAGTTCTTC	CASSSGNNEQFF
TRBV6-5	TRBJ2-1	many	TRBD2	14	TGTGCCAGCAGGGAGCGGGGGACCTACAATGAGCAGTTCTTC	CASRERGTYNEQFF
TRBV24-1	TRBJ2-7	many	TRBD2	16	TGTGCCACCAGTGACCCTAGCGGACCAAACTCCTACGAGCAGTACTTC	CATSDPSGPNSYEQYF
TRBV20-1	TRBJ2-3	many	NA	13	TGCAGTGCTAGTCTAGCGTTCACAGATACGCAGTATTTT	CSASLAFTDTQYF
TRBV19	TRBJ2-3	many	NA	11	TGTGCCAGTAGAGGATCAGATACGCAGTATTTT	CASRGSDTQYF
TRBV20-1	TRBJ2-7	many	TRBD2	16	TGCAGTGCTAGAGATAGTAAACTAGCGGGGGGTTGGGAGCAGTACTTC	CSARDSKLAGGWEQYF
TRBV29-1	TRBJ2-3	many	TRBD1	11	TGCAGCGCTGACAGGGGCAACACGCAGTATTTT	CSADRGNTQYF
TRBV20-1	TRBJ1-5	many	NA	14	TGCAGTGCTAGCCGGGGCTATAGCAATCAGCCCCAGCATTTT	CSASRGYSNQPQHF
TRBV30	TRBJ1-2	many	NA	13	TGTGCCTGGAGTCGGGGAGCTAACTATGGCTACACCTTC	CAWSRGANYGYTF
TRBV7-2	TRBJ1-2	few	NA	15	TGTGCCAGCAGCTTAGGAGGTGACTTTAACTATGGCTACACCTTC	CASSLGGDFNYGYTF
TRBV5-1	TRBJ2-3	once	NA	15	TGCGCCAGCAGCCTCCAAACAGGGAGGGCAGATACGCAGTATTTT	CASSLQTGRADTQYF
TRBV4-3	TRBJ2-2	many	NA	15	TGCGCCAGCAGCCGAGAAAGGGGGAACACCGGGGAGCTGTTTTTT	CASSRERGNTGELFF